The T cell receptor beta chain under discussion was sequenced for a study of T-cell reconstitution after alpha-beta-depleted transplantation in children (TCRdb year 2016). Regarding the research as a whole: T-cell immune reconstitution after TCRalphabeta/CD19-depleted allogeneic hematopoietic cell transplantation in children was quantitatively tracked in the study by means of TCR repertoire profiling. Points the paper makes about the study in general: In some patients, high TCRbeta diversity at day 60 was attributed to recipient T cells and intrathymic progenitors that had survived conditioning. The apparently early alphabetaT-cell count recovery about two months after transplant was reportedly dependent on only several hundred rapidly expanded clones derived from non-depleted graft cells. Over the following months the frequencies of hyperexpanded clones went down, and after one year T-cell counts and TCRbeta diversity were mostly credited to newly produced T cells.

This clonotype has just a few counts. Its antigen specificity is not known. Nothing much larger sits one base from this clone, and base qualities are not available. Taken with the paper, the label for treatment or condition translates to: allogeneic hematopoietic cell transplantation with graft depleted of TCRalphabeta T cells and CD19 B cells. TCRalphabeta/CD19-depleted allogeneic hematopoietic cell grafts were given to the transplant recipients, all of whom were children. Sequences SGHRS (CDR1) and YFSETQ (CDR2) are obtained from the germline V gene. Counted from cysteine to phenylalanine, this CDR3 has 15 amino acids. Only the CDR3 part of the read is kept: 45 bases, read in frame from the first base. The germline ends are 20 bases apart after V is trimmed by 5 bases and J by 6 bases. The method was PCR. Sequencer: Illumina HiSeq 2500. TCR libraries were prepared with molecular barcoding, using unique molecular identifiers to normalize TCRbeta repertoire quantification. TCRdb itself trimmed the public reads at Q25 with fastp, ran MiXCR and retained productive beta chains. Rows merge per CDR3 protein into single entries with the most common DNA and genes. The sample table contains approximately 490,000 distinct CDR3 sequences; only one count was recorded for under 12% of them. The ten most abundant clones make up 2% to 2.5% of the sample.

This clonotype originated in a child aged 2 to 10 with inherited bone marrow failure, due to receive a stem cell transplant. Recombination connected TRBV5-1 to TRBJ1-1; no D gene can be assigned with confidence. Sequences were derived from PBMCs, sampled before TCRalphabeta/CD19-depleted stem cell transplant. The sequenced DNA is TGCGCCAGCAGGATCGAGCCCATTGAGGTGGCTGAAGCTTTCTTT. The encoded protein is CASRIEPIEVAEAFF.